This TCR beta chain is drawn from a study of blood T cells in healthy people across ages. General study points: Across samples, TCR beta diversity tracked strongly with naive T cell percentage. There was no known CMV status for donors, so expanded clonotype changes were possibly confounded. Estimated diversity that came from one million T cells was considered an underestimate.

The CDR3 is 15 amino acids. Donor samples were obtained from healthy Caucasian individuals from Russia, aged about 6 to 95. Together with a sample-barcoded 5' primer, a J-beta primer mix was included in a second PCR lasting about 6 to 11 cycles. One entry per CDR3 protein results from TCRdb running MiXCR on the 5' RACE reads. This sample yields 920,000 or so distinct CDR3 sequences, of which more than 35% are seen a single time; under 20% belongs to the top ten. In the case of this clonotype: As yet, its antigen is unknown.

Sequences were obtained from blood. The genes are TRBV21-1 and TRBJ2-1; TRBD2 is the table's D call, not checked against the DNA. TRBV21-1 is deemed a pseudogene. This clonotype originated in a woman aged 55-69 years in good health. CDR3 coding DNA: TGTGCCAGCAGCAAGAAACGGGAATACTACAATGAGCAGTTCTTC. This translates into CASSKKREYYNEQFF.